The 30 T cell receptor beta chains below come from one sample, sequenced in a study of shared clonotypes between healthy human individuals. Sequencing used immunoSEQ multiplex PCR; TCRdb keeps in-frame clones, though not all of them. The sample consists of about 1 million clones, around 76% of them appearing once. The source material was memory CD4+ T cells sorted from blood. Indicated subset: CD45RA-negative fraction. The receptors here all came from a man between 18 and 35 years old in good health.

This clone was observed a few times. Other nucleotide sequences from this sample produce the same CDR3. The chain carries TRBV7-9 and TRBJ1-1; 7 nucleotides match TRBD1. The CDR3 extends over 14 amino acids. V lost 1 base to trimming and J lost 1 base; unmatched junction nucleotides: 0. The V gene's germline CDR1 is SEHNR and CDR2 FQNEAQ (reference sequence). Written as DNA, the CDR3 is TGTGCCAGCAGCTTAGGACAGGGGAACACTGAAGCTTTCTTT. The encoded protein is CASSLGQGNTEAFF.

V usage is TRBV5-8 and J usage is TRBJ1-6; the D is unclear. The CDR3 spans 14 residues. Trimming took 4 bases from V and 10 from J, leaving 15 bases between them. CDR1 and CDR2 from the germline V gene are SGHTS and YDEGEE. The chain's CDR3 is CASSPRTDLSPLHF. The CDR3 bases are TGTGCCAGCAGCCCTCGGACCGACCTCTCACCCCTCCACTTT.

This rearrangement joins TRBV27 to TRBJ2-7; 10 bases line up with TRBD1. The V gene's germline CDR1 is MNHEY and CDR2 SMNVEV (reference sequence). There are 16 residues in the CDR3. The V and J ends lost 5 bases and 3 bases, in that order; junction bases with no gene match: 10. For the CDR3, the DNA is TGTGCCAGCAGTATCTCCTCGGGACAGGGGATCTACGAGCAGTACTTC. This gives the protein CASSISSGQGIYEQYF.

This clone was detected only once. The identical CDR3 is also encoded by other nucleotide sequences in the sample. The chain couples TRBV29-1 to TRBJ1-5, with D uncertain. This CDR3 contains 12 residues. Looked up from germline, CDR1 is SQVTM and CDR2 is ANQGSEA. The V end was cut by 4 bases, the J end by 1 base, with 5 bases between. CDR3 bases: TGCAGCGTTGGAGGAAGCAATCAGCCCCAGCATTTT. Amino acid sequence: CSVGGSNQPQHF.

The rearrangement links TRBV9 to TRBJ2-3; a weak D match, TRBD1 (6 bases). Trimming removed 4 bases from V and 1 base from J, with 13 bases in between. Germline V CDR1 and CDR2: SGDLS, YYNGEE. This CDR3 spans 15 amino acids. The chain's CDR3 is CASSPGQSRTDTQYF. CDR3 DNA: TGTGCCAGCAGCCCAGGACAGTCCCGCACAGATACGCAGTATTTT.

This clone was recorded many times. This chain joins TRBV4-3 and TRBJ1-1, with a weak D call TRBD1 (5 bases). This CDR3 comprises 17 residues. Germline values: CDR1 LGHNA, CDR2 YSLEER. Trimming pared 1 base from V and 3 bases from J, leaving 18 bases between. Written as DNA, the CDR3 is TGCGCCAGCAGCCAAGGGGGGATTGGGCAAAAGGACACTGAAGCTTTCTTT. It specifies CASSQGGIGQKDTEAFF.

The V gene is TRBV29-1, the J gene TRBJ2-7; D not certain. This CDR3 spans 11 amino acids. Germline V CDR1 and CDR2: SQVTM, ANQGSEA. V dropped 7 bases and J dropped 1 base, with 8 bases sitting between them. Written as DNA, the CDR3 is TGCAGCGCTCTAGTTTCCTACGAGCAGTACTTC. Residues: CSALVSYEQYF.

The chain joins TRBV21-1 to TRBJ1-2; TRBD1, the table's D call, was not compared with the DNA. TRBV21-1 is tagged as a pseudogene. The CDR3 totals 15 residues. The CDR3 sequence is CASRNEDRGNYGYTF. DNA of the CDR3: TGTGCCAGCAGGAATGAAGACAGGGGGAACTATGGCTACACCTTC.

This chain connects TRBV29-1 to TRBJ1-1; no clear D. The CDR3 contains 12 residues. CDR1 SQVTM and CDR2 ANQGSEA come from the germline V gene. Trimming left V 5 bases short and J 1 base short, with 8 bases between. The CDR3 spells CSVKAANTEAFF. Here the CDR3 DNA reads TGCAGCGTTAAAGCGGCGAACACTGAAGCTTTCTTT. Full variable domain (outside the CDR3, taken from reference TRBV29-1 and TRBJ1-1): SAVISQKPSRDICQRGTSLTIQCQVDSQVTMMFWYRQQPGQSLTLIATANQGSEATYESGFVIDKFPISRPNLTFSTLTVSNMSPEDSSIYLCSVKAANTEAFFGQGTRLTVV.

This chain's CDR3 is CASSSGQAPYEQYF. The CDR3 DNA is TGCGCCAGCAGCTCGGGACAGGCTCCCTACGAGCAGTACTTC. The rearrangement uses TRBV5-1 and TRBJ2-7, with 8 bases lining up with TRBD1. The CDR3 is 14 amino acids. Germline CDR1 reads SGHRS; CDR2 reads YFSETQ. Trimming took 3 bases from V and 2 from J; bases not matched to a gene: 4.

The rearrangement links TRBV7-9 to TRBJ2-3; D call uncertain. The CDR3 extends over 15 amino acids. The ends were cut back, 1 base at V and 2 bases at J, with 10 bases in the middle. Germline values: CDR1 SEHNR, CDR2 FQNEAQ (reference sequence). The CDR3 is CASSLVLAITDTQYF. The CDR3 nucleotides read TGTGCCAGCAGCTTAGTGTTGGCGATCACAGATACGCAGTATTTT.

V is TRBV18 and J is TRBJ1-1; possibly TRBD1 for D (6 bases). The CDR3 has 13 amino acids. V gave up 4 bases and J gave up 2 bases, with 8 bases separating them. CDR1 and CDR2 (germline): KGHSH, LQKENI. DNA for the CDR3: TGTGCCAGCTCACGGGACACCAACACTGAAGCTTTCTTT. Translation gives CASSRDTNTEAFF.

A word on this clone: Other DNA sequences within the sample encode an identical CDR3. The CDR3, as DNA: TGTGCCAGCAGCTTAGGGCTGATAAATGAAAAACTGTTTTTT. Translation gives CASSLGLINEKLFF. This rearrangement joins TRBV7-8 to TRBJ1-4, with D unclear. Germline CDR1 SGHVS, CDR2 FQNEAQ. The V and J ends lost 1 base and 5 bases respectively, with 8 bases between them. CDR3 length: 14 residues.

In DNA, the CDR3 is TGTGCCAGCAGTTTATTCGGGACATACACCGGGGAGCTGTTTTTT. The encoded protein is CASSLFGTYTGELFF. This chain connects TRBV28 to TRBJ2-2; TRBD1 is a possible D gene (6 bases). Germline V gene data show CDR1 as MDHEN and CDR2 as SYDVKM. The CDR3 sequence is 15 residues long. V dropped 1 base and J dropped 3 bases, with 9 bases sitting between them.

The gene calls are TRBV6-1 and TRBJ2-5; 15 bases fit TRBD2. V trimming: 4 bases; J trimming: 1 base; junction bases outside the gene matches: 7. This CDR3 comprises 18 residues. From germline, CDR1 is MNHNS and CDR2 SASEGT. This CDR3 reads CASSVMGLAGGLQETQYF. CDR3 DNA sequence: TGTGCCAGCAGTGTGATGGGACTAGCGGGGGGTCTCCAAGAGACCCAGTACTTC.

In regard to this clone: Additional DNA sequences in this sample encode the identical CDR3. The genes are TRBV6-5 and TRBJ1-5; possibly TRBD1 for D (5 bases). This CDR3 comprises 13 residues. Deletions cut 6 bases from V and 2 bases from J, with 8 bases between. In germline, CDR1 is MNHEY, CDR2 SVGAGI. DNA for the CDR3: TGTGCCAGCAGCGAAGGGGGCAATCAGCCCCAGCATTTT. This codes for CASSEGGNQPQHF.

The chain combines TRBV6-6 with TRBJ2-2, with TRBD1 as a possible D gene (6 bases). V gave up 8 bases and J gave up 4 bases, with 14 bases separating them. The CDR3 is 14 residues long. The germline CDR1 and CDR2 sequences are MNHNY and SVGAGI (reference sequence). The CDR3 nucleotides are TGTGCCAGCCACTCACAGGGCAGCACCGGGGAGCTGTTTTTT. Residues: CASHSQGSTGELFF.

The CDR3 is CASSSTGPYNEQFF. CDR3 nucleotide sequence: TGTGCCAGCAGTAGTACTGGACCTTACAATGAGCAGTTCTTC. V gene TRBV7-2 combines with J gene TRBJ2-1; no clear D. CDR1 and CDR2 from the germline V gene are SGHTA and FQGNSA. The CDR3 contains 14 residues. V shed 6 bases and J shed 4 bases, with 13 bases lying between them.

The chain joins TRBV4-1 to TRBJ2-1; D remains ambiguous. Trimming cost V 0 bases and J 7 bases, with 7 bases left between them. There are 13 residues in the CDR3. Germline V lookup: CDR1 MGHRA, CDR2 YSYEKL. The DNA for the CDR3 is TGCGCCAGCAGCCAAGACCCAGGAAATGAGCAGTTCTTC. Amino acids: CASSQDPGNEQFF.

This clone was counted between two and nine times. The genes are TRBV2 and TRBJ1-1; weak D call: TRBD1 (5 bases). Germline V gives CDR1 SNHLY, CDR2 FYNNEI. This CDR3 region has 14 residues. The germline V and J ends were trimmed by 6 bases and 1 base, with 12 bases remaining between them. The CDR3 protein is CASRGVPPNTEAFF. In DNA, the CDR3 is TGTGCCAGCAGGGGGGTCCCTCCGAACACTGAAGCTTTCTTT.

In its sample, this clone was seen a few times. Other nucleotide sequences from this sample produce the same CDR3. The chain has TRBV19 and TRBJ2-7; D may correspond to TRBD1 or TRBD2 (5 bases each). CDR1 LNHDA and CDR2 SQIVND come from the germline V gene (reference sequence). V was cut by 5 bases and J by 0 bases, with 11 bases left in between. The CDR3 runs to 14 residues. CDR3 nucleotide sequence: TGTGCCAGTAGTCCCCGGGACGGCTCCTACGAGCAGTACTTC. It translates to CASSPRDGSYEQYF.

This chain links TRBV6-1 with TRBJ2-1, with 7 bases identical to TRBD2. The CDR3 extends over 14 amino acids. Germline CDR1 and CDR2: MNHNS and SASEGT. Trimming took 1 base from V and 8 from J; bases not matched to a gene: 5. CDR3 nucleotides: TGTGCCAGCAGTGAAGGGTCTAGCGGTGATGAGCAGTTCTTC. Its translation: CASSEGSSGDEQFF.

In the case of this clone: Distinct nucleotide sequences in the sample also encode this CDR3. The chain carries TRBV7-3 and TRBJ2-3; TRBD2 aligns across 14 bases. V shed 3 bases and J 2 bases; nucleotides not matched to a gene: 1. Germline V lookup: CDR1 SGHTA, CDR2 FQGTGA. The CDR3 consists of 16 residues. In DNA form, the CDR3 reads TGTGCCAGCAGCTTGGGACTAGCGGGGGTCACAGATACGCAGTATTTT. This encodes CASSLGLAGVTDTQYF.

The chain links TRBV9 to TRBJ2-2, with D perhaps TRBD2 (5 bases). Germline lookup yields CDR1 SGDLS and CDR2 YYNGEE. This CDR3 spans 16 amino acids. V was pared by 5 bases and J by 0 bases, with 14 bases between. CDR3 amino acids: CASSLRSGPNTGELFF. The CDR3 DNA reads as TGTGCCAGCAGTTTAAGAAGCGGTCCGAACACCGGGGAGCTGTTTTTT.

There are a few counts of this clone. The chain links TRBV15 to TRBJ2-7; weak D call: TRBD2 (5 bases). The CDR3 is made up of 15 amino acids. Trimming stripped 0 bases from V and 4 bases from J, with 13 bases between. Germline CDR1 is LNHNV and CDR2 is YYDKDF (reference sequence). CDR3 sequence (DNA): TGTGCCACCAGCAGAGAACTAGGTCTGTCGTACGAGCAGTACTTC. Residues: CATSRELGLSYEQYF.

The rearrangement joins TRBV5-1 to TRBJ2-1, with D perhaps being TRBD1 or TRBD2 (5 bases each). In germline, CDR1 is SGHRS, CDR2 YFSETQ. The V end lost 2 bases, the J end lost 11 bases, and 17 bases lay between the germline ends. The CDR3 consists of 14 residues. DNA for the CDR3: TGCGCCAGCAGCTTATCCGGGACCAGTAGCCAGCAGTTCTTC. Translation: CASSLSGTSSQQFF.

Regarding this clone: Other DNA sequences within the sample encode an identical CDR3. V and J are TRBV28 and TRBJ2-7; no reliable D call. The germline V gene has CDR1 MDHEN and CDR2 SYDVKM. This CDR3 has 14 amino acids. V was pared by 1 base and J by 1 base, with 8 bases between. DNA of the CDR3: TGTGCCAGCAGTTTATCAGGCAGTTCCTACGAGCAGTACTTC. Protein sequence: CASSLSGSSYEQYF. The full variable domain, rest sourced from reference TRBV28 and TRBJ2-7, is DVKVTQSSRYLVKRTGEKVFLECVQDMDHENMFWYRQDPGLGLRLIYFSYDVKMKEKGDIPEGYSVSREKKERFSLILESASTNQTSMYLCASSLSGSSYEQYFGPGTRLTVT.

This chain uses TRBV10-3 with TRBJ2-1; TRBD1 or TRBD2 may be the D gene (6 bases each). The CDR3 consists of 15 residues. Germline CDR1 reads ENHRY; CDR2 reads SYGVKD. The V end lost 7 bases, the J end lost 9 bases, and 22 bases lay between the germline ends. As DNA, the CDR3 is TGTGCCATCAAGGAGGGGTCCGCACCCAGGGGTGAGCAGTTCTTC. Residues: CAIKEGSAPRGEQFF.

The chain is built from TRBV25-1 and TRBJ1-5; TRBD1 aligns across 8 bases. The CDR3 has 15 amino acids. Germline values: CDR1 MGHDK, CDR2 SYGVNS. V was clipped by 4 bases and J by 4 bases; unmatched bases: 6. CDR3 sequence reads: CASSGGGQANQPQHF. In DNA form, the CDR3 reads TGTGCCAGCAGTGGCGGGGGACAGGCAAATCAGCCCCAGCATTTT.

The genes are TRBV6-5 and TRBJ2-1; 12 nucleotides match TRBD2. Germline CDR1 is MNHEY and CDR2 is SVGAGI. The CDR3 covers 15 residues. J lost 6 bases, V lost 6 bases, and 6 bases had no gene match. The chain's CDR3 is CASSRTSGTVNEQFF. CDR3 DNA sequence: TGTGCCAGCAGCCGGACTAGCGGGACTGTCAATGAGCAGTTCTTC.